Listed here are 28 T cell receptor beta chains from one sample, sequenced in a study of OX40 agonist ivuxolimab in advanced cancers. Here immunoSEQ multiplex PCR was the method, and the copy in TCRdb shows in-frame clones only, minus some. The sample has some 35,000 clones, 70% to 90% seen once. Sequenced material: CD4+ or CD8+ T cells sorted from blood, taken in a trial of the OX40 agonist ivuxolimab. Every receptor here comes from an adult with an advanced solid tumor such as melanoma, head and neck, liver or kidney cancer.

CDR3 nucleotides: TGTGCCTGGAGTATGGGCATCTATGGCTACACCTTC. As protein: CAWSMGIYGYTF. J is TRBJ1-2 and V is TRBV30; unclear D gene. The germline gives CDR1 GTSNPN, CDR2 SVGIG (reference sequence). The CDR3 consists of 12 residues. V was clipped by 2 bases and J by 4 bases, with 8 bases between them.

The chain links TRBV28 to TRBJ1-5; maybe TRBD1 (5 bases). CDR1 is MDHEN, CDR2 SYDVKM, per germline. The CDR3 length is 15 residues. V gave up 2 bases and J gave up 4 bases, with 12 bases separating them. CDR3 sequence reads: CASSLGGARNQPQHF. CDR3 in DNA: TGTGCCAGCAGTTTAGGTGGGGCGAGGAATCAGCCCCAGCATTTT.

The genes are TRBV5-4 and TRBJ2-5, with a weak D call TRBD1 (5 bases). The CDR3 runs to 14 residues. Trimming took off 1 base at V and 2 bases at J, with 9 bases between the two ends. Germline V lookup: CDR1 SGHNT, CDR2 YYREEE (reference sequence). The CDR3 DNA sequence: TGTGCCAGCAGCTTGCCAGGGCGACAAGAGACCCAGTACTTC. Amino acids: CASSLPGRQETQYF.

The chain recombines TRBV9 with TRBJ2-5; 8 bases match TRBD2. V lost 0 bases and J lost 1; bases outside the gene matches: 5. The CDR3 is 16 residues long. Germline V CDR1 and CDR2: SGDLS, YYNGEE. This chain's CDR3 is CASSVATTSVQETQYF. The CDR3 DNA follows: TGTGCCAGCAGCGTAGCTACGACTAGCGTCCAAGAGACCCAGTACTTC.

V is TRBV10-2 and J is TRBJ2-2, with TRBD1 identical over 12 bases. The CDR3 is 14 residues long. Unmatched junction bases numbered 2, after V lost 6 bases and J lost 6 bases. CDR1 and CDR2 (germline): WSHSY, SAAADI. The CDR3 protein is CASRGQGASGELFF. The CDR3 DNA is TGCGCCAGCAGGGGACAGGGGGCCTCCGGGGAGCTGTTTTTT.

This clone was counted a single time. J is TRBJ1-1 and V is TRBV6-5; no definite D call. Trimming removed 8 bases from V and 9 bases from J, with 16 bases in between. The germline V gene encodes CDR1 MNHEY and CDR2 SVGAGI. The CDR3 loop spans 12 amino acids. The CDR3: CASRDMVGKAFF. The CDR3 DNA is TGTGCCAGCCGAGATATGGTGGGGAAAGCTTTCTTT.

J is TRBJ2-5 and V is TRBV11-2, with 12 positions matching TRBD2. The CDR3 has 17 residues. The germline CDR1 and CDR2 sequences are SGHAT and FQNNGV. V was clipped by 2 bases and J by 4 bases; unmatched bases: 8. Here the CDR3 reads CASSLWSSGGVGETQYF. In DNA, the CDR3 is TGTGCCAGCAGCTTATGGTCTAGCGGGGGGGTAGGAGAGACCCAGTACTTC.

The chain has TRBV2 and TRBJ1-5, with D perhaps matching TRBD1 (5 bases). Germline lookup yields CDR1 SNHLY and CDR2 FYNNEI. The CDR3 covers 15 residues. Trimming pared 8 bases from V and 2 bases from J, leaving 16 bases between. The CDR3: CASRGDGDGNQPQHF. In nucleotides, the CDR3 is TGTGCCAGCCGGGGGGACGGGGATGGCAATCAGCCCCAGCATTTT.

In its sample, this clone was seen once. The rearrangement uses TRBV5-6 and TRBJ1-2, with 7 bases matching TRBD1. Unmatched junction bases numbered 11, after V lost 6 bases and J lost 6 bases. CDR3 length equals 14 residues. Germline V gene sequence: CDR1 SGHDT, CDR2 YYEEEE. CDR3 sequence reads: CASTAGTAADGYTF. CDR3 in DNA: TGTGCCAGCACCGCCGGGACAGCTGCCGATGGCTACACCTTC.

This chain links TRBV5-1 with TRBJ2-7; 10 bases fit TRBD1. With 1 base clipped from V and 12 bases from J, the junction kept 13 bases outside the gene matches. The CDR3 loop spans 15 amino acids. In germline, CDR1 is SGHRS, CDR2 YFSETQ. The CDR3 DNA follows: TGCGCCAGCAGCTTGTGGGGGACAGGGGACCGCCGACCGTACTTC. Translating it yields CASSLWGTGDRRPYF.

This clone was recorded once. DNA for the CDR3: TGTGCCAGCAGCTCCCCGGACCTTATAAGCGAGCAGTACTTC. Protein: CASSSPDLISEQYF. The chain couples TRBV7-2 to TRBJ2-5; unclear D gene. The J call may not be correct, given that the DNA end is closer to TRBJ2-7. The CDR3 runs to 14 residues. CDR1 is SGHTA and CDR2 is FQGNSA in the germline V gene.

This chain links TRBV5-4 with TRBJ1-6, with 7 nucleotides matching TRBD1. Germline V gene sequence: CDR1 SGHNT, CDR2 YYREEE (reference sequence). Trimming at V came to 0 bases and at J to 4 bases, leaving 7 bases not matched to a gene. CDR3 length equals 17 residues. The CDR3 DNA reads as TGTGCCAGCAGCTTGGCCCGACAGGGTGGATATAATTCACCCCTCCACTTT. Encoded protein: CASSLARQGGYNSPLHF.

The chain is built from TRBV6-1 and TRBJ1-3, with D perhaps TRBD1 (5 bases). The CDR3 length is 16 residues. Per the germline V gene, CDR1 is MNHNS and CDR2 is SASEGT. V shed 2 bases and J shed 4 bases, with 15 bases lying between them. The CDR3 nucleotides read TGTGCCAGCAGTGAAATCGAGGGGATAGGGGGAAACACCATATATTTT. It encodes CASSEIEGIGGNTIYF.

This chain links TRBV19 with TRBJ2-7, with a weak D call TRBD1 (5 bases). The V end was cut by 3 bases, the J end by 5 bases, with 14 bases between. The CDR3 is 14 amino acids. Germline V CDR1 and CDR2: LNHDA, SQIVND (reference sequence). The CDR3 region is CASSISGIVDEQYF. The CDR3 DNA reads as TGTGCCAGTAGTATTTCAGGGATCGTCGACGAGCAGTACTTC.

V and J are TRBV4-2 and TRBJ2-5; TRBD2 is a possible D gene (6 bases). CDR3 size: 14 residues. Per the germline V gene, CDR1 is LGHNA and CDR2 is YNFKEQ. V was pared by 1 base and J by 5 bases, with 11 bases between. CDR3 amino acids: CASSQVEGVETQYF. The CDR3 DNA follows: TGTGCCAGCAGCCAAGTGGAGGGTGTGGAGACCCAGTACTTC.

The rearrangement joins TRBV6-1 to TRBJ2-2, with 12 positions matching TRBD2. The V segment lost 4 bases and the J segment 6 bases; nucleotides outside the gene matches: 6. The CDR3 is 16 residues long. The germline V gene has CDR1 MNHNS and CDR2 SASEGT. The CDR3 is CASSATSGSGAGELFF. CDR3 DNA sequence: TGTGCCAGCAGTGCGACTAGCGGGAGTGGGGCCGGGGAGCTGTTTTTT.

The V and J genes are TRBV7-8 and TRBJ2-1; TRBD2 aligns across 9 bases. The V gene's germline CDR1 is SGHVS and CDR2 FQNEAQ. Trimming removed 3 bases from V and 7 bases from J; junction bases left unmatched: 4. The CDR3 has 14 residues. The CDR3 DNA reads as TGTGCCAGCAGCTTGGGGACTAGCTTAAATGAGCAGTTCTTC. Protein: CASSLGTSLNEQFF.

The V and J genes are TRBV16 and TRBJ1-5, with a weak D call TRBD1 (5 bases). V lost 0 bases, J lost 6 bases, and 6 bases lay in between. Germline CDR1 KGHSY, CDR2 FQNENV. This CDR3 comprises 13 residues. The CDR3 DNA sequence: TGTGCCAGCAGCCAATCGACAGTTCAGCCCCAGCATTTT. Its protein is CASSQSTVQPQHF.

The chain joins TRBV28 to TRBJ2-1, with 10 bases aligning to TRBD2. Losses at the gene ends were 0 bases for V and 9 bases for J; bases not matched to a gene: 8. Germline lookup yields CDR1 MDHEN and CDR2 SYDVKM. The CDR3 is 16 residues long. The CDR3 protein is CASSLWSGGASGEQFF. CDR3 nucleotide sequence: TGTGCCAGCAGTTTATGGAGCGGGGGGGCTTCTGGTGAGCAGTTCTTC. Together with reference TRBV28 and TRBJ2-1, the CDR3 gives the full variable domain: DVKVTQSSRYLVKRTGEKVFLECVQDMDHENMFWYRQDPGLGLRLIYFSYDVKMKEKGDIPEGYSVSREKKERFSLILESASTNQTSMYLCASSLWSGGASGEQFFGPGTRLTVL.

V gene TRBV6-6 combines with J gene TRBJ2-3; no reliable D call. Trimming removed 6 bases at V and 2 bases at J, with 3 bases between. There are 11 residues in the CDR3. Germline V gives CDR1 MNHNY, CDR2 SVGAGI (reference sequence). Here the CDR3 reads CASRHTDTQYF. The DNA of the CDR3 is TGTGCCAGCAGGCACACAGATACGCAGTATTTT.

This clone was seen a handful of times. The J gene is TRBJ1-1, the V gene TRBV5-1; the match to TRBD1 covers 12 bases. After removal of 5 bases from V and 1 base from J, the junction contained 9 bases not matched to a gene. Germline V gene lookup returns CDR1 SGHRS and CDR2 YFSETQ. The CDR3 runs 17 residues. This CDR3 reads CASRQGQGAPTNTEAFF. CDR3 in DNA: TGCGCCAGCAGGCAGGGACAGGGGGCCCCCACGAACACTGAAGCTTTCTTT.

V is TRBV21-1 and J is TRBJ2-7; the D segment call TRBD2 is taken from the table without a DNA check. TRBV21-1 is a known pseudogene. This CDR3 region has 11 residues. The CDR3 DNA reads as TGTGCCAGCGGACTTGCCTACGAGCAGTACTTC. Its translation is CASGLAYEQYF.

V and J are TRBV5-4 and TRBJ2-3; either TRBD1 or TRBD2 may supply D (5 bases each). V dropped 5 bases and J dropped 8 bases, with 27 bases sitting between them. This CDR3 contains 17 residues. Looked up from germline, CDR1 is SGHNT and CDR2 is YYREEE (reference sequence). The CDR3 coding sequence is TGTGCCAGCAGATACACCTTTCTCGGGGCCCCTTCAGGTACGCAGTATTTT. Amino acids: CASRYTFLGAPSGTQYF.

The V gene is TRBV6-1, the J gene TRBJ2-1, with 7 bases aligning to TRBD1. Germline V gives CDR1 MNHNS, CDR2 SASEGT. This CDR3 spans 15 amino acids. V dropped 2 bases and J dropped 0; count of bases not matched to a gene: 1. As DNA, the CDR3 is TGTGCCAGCAGTGAACAGGGGGTCTCCTACAATGAGCAGTTCTTC. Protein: CASSEQGVSYNEQFF.

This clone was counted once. The CDR3 coding sequence is TGTGCCAGCACTACAGGCCGGGAACAGCCCCAGCATTTT. The encoded protein is CASTTGREQPQHF. This chain links TRBV18 with TRBJ1-5, with TRBD1 as a possible D gene (5 bases). The CDR3 has 13 residues. The V and J ends lost 8 bases and 7 bases respectively, with 15 bases between them. The germline V gene has CDR1 KGHSH and CDR2 LQKENI.

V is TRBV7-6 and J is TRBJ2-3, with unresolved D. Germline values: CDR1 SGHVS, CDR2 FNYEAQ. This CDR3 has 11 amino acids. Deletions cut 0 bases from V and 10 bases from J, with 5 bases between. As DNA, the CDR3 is TGTGCCAGCAGCTTAGCCGGATCGCAGTATTTT. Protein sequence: CASSLAGSQYF.

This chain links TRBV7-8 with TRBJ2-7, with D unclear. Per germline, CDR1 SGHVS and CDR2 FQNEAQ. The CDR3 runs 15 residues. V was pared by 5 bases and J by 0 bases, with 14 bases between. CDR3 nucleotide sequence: TGTGCCAGCAGCGATAGACGGCTGAGCTCCTACGAGCAGTACTTC. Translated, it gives CASSDRRLSSYEQYF.

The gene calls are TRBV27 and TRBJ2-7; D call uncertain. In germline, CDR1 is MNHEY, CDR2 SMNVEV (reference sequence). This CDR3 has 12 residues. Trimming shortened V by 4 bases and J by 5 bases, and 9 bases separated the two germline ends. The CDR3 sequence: CASSSPFNEQYF. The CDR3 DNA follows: TGTGCCAGCAGTTCCCCTTTCAACGAGCAGTACTTC.